What follows are 27 T cell receptor beta chains derived from one specimen sequenced in a study of CXCR3-negative and CXCR3-positive naive CD8 T cells. UMI-labeled TRB cDNA libraries were prepared by 5' RACE. TCRdb re-called the 5' RACE reads and gives one entry per CDR3 protein, without DNA. The sample totals approximately 83,000 distinct CDR3 sequences. Sequencing was done on a sample of naive CXCR3- CD8+ T cells from blood. Subset here: CD45RO-CCR7+CD27+CD95- naive CD8+ T cells lacking CXCR3 (TNR3-). The receptors were sampled from a human donor in good health. Some clones in this sample may be carry-over from other donors' samples.

This sequence joins TRBV4-1 and TRBJ2-1; TCRdb names TRBD1, which stays unverified in the absence of DNA. This CDR3 contains 15 residues. Germline CDR1 reads MGHRA; CDR2 reads YSYEKL. The CDR3 here is CASSQDAARSDEQFF.

V and J are TRBV4-3 and TRBJ1-2. CDR1 LGHNA and CDR2 YSLEER come from the germline V gene. The CDR3 totals 14 residues. CDR3 loop: CASSQEASAGGYTF.

J is TRBJ2-1 and V is TRBV29-1; TCRdb proposes TRBD1, but this gene call is untestable without DNA. Looked up from germline, CDR1 is SQVTM and CDR2 is ANQGSEA. The CDR3 contains 15 residues. CDR3 sequence: CSVESLRGPYNEQFF.

The rearrangement joins TRBV12-3 or TRBV12-4 to TRBJ2-7. This CDR3 is built from 14 residues. The CDR3 loop reads CASSFGRSSYEQYF.

V gene TRBV29-1 combines with J gene TRBJ1-1; TCRdb's D call, TRBD1, is unchecked because there is no DNA. This CDR3 spans 12 amino acids. Germline CDR1 reads SQVTM; CDR2 reads ANQGSEA. The CDR3: CSVEGGQGAAFF.

The genes are TRBV7-3 and TRBJ1-5; TCRdb selects TRBD1, and the lack of DNA leaves this call unchecked. Germline V gene sequence: CDR1 SGHTA, CDR2 FQGTGA. This CDR3 spans 15 amino acids. CDR3 residues: CASSLMGGPGQPQHF.

The genes are TRBV12-3 or TRBV12-4 and TRBJ2-1; there is no DNA to check the TCRdb D call of TRBD1. The CDR3 spans 15 residues. CDR3 protein: CASRQGASPYNEQFF.

This sequence joins TRBV7-2 and TRBJ1-1. Germline CDR1 reads SGHTA; CDR2 reads FQGNSA. The CDR3 covers 14 residues. The CDR3 sequence is CASSTEDQNTEAFF.

V is TRBV28 and J is TRBJ2-3; no DNA is available, so the TRBD1 call from TCRdb remains unchecked. The CDR3 runs to 17 residues. The V gene's germline CDR1 is MDHEN and CDR2 SYDVKM. The CDR3 here is CASSHGMTQISTGTQYF.

The chain has TRBV21-1 and TRBJ2-7. TRBV21-1 is designated a pseudogene. The CDR3 contains 14 residues. The CDR3 spells CASSTRDAPYEQYF.

This rearrangement joins TRBV5-4 to TRBJ1-1; TCRdb's D call, TRBD1, is unchecked because there is no DNA. Germline assignment: CDR1 SGHNT and CDR2 YYREEE (reference sequence). The CDR3 sequence is 13 residues long. The CDR3 region is CASSVRGNTEAFF.

CDR3 in amino acids: CSARDLAGGKETQYF. The chain links TRBV20-1 to TRBJ2-5; no DNA is available, so the TRBD2 call from TCRdb remains unchecked. From germline, CDR1 is DFQATT and CDR2 SNEGSKA (reference sequence). The CDR3 is 15 amino acids.

The chain employs TRBV20-1 and TRBJ2-3; there is no DNA to check the TCRdb D call of TRBD2. CDR1 and CDR2 from the germline V gene are DFQATT and SNEGSKA (reference sequence). The CDR3 runs 17 residues. CDR3 amino acids: CSAREPPGLANTDTQYF.

The chain links TRBV28 to TRBJ2-2; TCRdb picks TRBD1, but there is no DNA to check that call. Looked up from germline, CDR1 is MDHEN and CDR2 is SYDVKM. The CDR3 totals 15 residues. The CDR3 is CASRPTGFLTGELFF.

V is TRBV20-1 and J is TRBJ2-7. This CDR3 is 13 amino acids long. Germline CDR1 reads DFQATT; CDR2 reads SNEGSKA (reference sequence). The CDR3 region is CSAVEMGAYEQYF.

The V call is TRBV12-3 or TRBV12-4, the J call TRBJ1-4. This CDR3 comprises 14 residues. The CDR3 spells CASSLEQSNEKLFF.

The V and J genes are TRBV30 and TRBJ2-1; checking the TCRdb D call of TRBD2 is not possible without DNA. This CDR3 has 14 amino acids. Germline V gene lookup returns CDR1 GTSNPN and CDR2 SVGIG (reference sequence). The CDR3 here is CAWPLAGVYNEQFF.

This chain uses TRBV6-4 with TRBJ2-2. The CDR3 covers 12 residues. Germline CDR1 is MRHNA and CDR2 is SNTAGT. The CDR3 loop reads CASSDSGGELFF.

The chain recombines TRBV2 with TRBJ2-2. CDR3 length: 14 residues. The germline gives CDR1 SNHLY, CDR2 FYNNEI. CDR3 region: CASSIFRNTGELFF.

The chain couples TRBV20-1 to TRBJ2-1. The CDR3 spans 14 residues. The germline CDR1 and CDR2 sequences are DFQATT and SNEGSKA (reference sequence). Here the CDR3 reads CSARDLAARNEQFF.

V gene TRBV12-3 or TRBV12-4 combines with J gene TRBJ1-6; TCRdb gives TRBD1 as the D gene, but with no DNA this cannot be confirmed. The CDR3 covers 14 residues. CDR3 amino acids: CASSSDRGGSPLHF.

The chain uses TRBV6-5 and TRBJ1-1; TCRdb's D call, TRBD1, is unchecked because there is no DNA. The CDR3 consists of 15 residues. Per the germline V gene, CDR1 is MNHEY and CDR2 is SVGAGI. The CDR3 sequence: CASSYGTGGTSEAFF.

The CDR3 protein is CASSGLAGVTGELFF. The V and J genes are TRBV12-3 or TRBV12-4 and TRBJ2-2; TCRdb reports TRBD2, a call that lacks DNA to check it against. CDR3 size: 15 residues.

V is TRBV7-8 and J is TRBJ2-1; the D call from TCRdb, TRBD2, cannot be confirmed without DNA. The CDR3 runs to 17 residues. Germline-derived CDR1 and CDR2 are SGHVS and FQNEAQ. The CDR3 here is CASSLVVFGSSYNEQFF.

The gene calls are TRBV29-1 and TRBJ2-1; TCRdb's D gene call, TRBD2, goes unchecked for lack of DNA. This CDR3 is 14 amino acids long. CDR1 SQVTM and CDR2 ANQGSEA come from the germline V gene. This CDR3 reads CSVPREGNLNEQFF.

The V and J genes are TRBV6-2 or TRBV6-3 and TRBJ2-3; checking the TCRdb D call of TRBD1 is not possible without DNA. Germline V gene data show CDR1 as MNHEY and CDR2 as SVGEGT. There are 14 residues in the CDR3. CDR3 amino acids: CASNLSGGKDTQYF.

The rearrangement links TRBV29-1 to TRBJ2-1; TCRdb reports TRBD1, a call that lacks DNA to check it against. There are 16 residues in the CDR3. Germline-derived CDR1 and CDR2 are SQVTM and ANQGSEA. The CDR3 spells CSVEAPDRVPYNEQFF.